The text below deals with one T cell receptor (beta chain). What antigen it recognizes has not been identified. Nothing much larger sits one base from this clone, and base qualities are not available. The library was prepared using the immunoSEQ multiplex PCR assay. The multiplex PCR relied on a mix of 60 forward primers for TCR Vbeta segments and 13 reverse primers for TCR Jbeta segments. The CDR3 region of rearranged TCR beta genes was amplified from genomic DNA by a multiplex PCR assay. The Illumina HiSeq System was used to sequence the amplified TCR beta libraries as 87-base-pair reads. The authors' analysis ran thus. A later analysis tallied 75 million to 95 million unique TCR beta chains across the 600 to 700 repertoires, and some 12 million of those chains were shared by two or more donors. Raw reads were error-corrected and collapsed into unique sequences by a nearest-neighbor algorithm in which closely related sequences were merged to remove PCR and sequencing errors. CDR3 sequences were aligned to IMGT reference sequences to assign V, D and J gene segments. Each retained sequence needed at least a six-nucleotide match to both a V gene segment and a J gene segment. A rearrangement was called productive if the CDR3 had no stop codons and remained in frame with V and J, and every other rearrangement was called non-productive. Following IMGT convention, CDR3 was defined as the stretch from the second conserved V-encoded cysteine up to the conserved J-encoded phenylalanine. The earlier analysis of fewer than 700 of the donors excluded sequences that lacked an unambiguous match to a single V gene segment. In an earlier analysis of approximately 550 of the donors, V segments were called functional above 56.7% productive rearrangements and were called segregating when the between-donor standard deviation exceeded 5%. To diagnose cytomegalovirus status from the catalog of TCR beta chain sequences, a statistical classification framework was built. V and J gene assignment, in a later analysis, came from comparing TCR nucleotide sequences with IMGT/GENE-DB human TR gene sequences. In a later analysis, CDR3 sequences and most-parsimonious VDJ recombination scenarios were assigned using the TCRdist pipeline. In a later analysis, each TCR beta chain was defined by its CDR3 amino acid sequence together with its V-gene family, and reads lacking a unique V-gene family were excluded. As a way to deal with suspected cross-contamination and a sequencing artifact, a later analysis dropped hundreds of nucleotide sequences that were highly shared and had low generation probability. For each public chain, a later analysis derived a clonal expansion index from normalized ranks of inferred template counts within each repertoire. Generation probabilities in a later analysis came from a VDJ recombination model fitted to out-of-frame rearrangements, and those results were checked against IGoR. In a later analysis, hypergeometric tests were used to score TCR-TCR, TCR-HLA and TCR-CMV co-occurrence, with a repertoire-size bias correction applied to TCR pairs. A later analysis estimated false discovery rates by permuting HLA or CMV assignments 20 times. In a later analysis, co-occurring TCRs were grouped using DBSCAN, with TCRdist sequence similarity added in when clustering inside HLA-allele-positive subsets. For co-occurrence clustering, repertoires with fewer than 30,000 or more than 120,000 public chains were excluded, along with 4 to 6 repertoires with anomalous nucleotide sharing. TCRdb's version of the immuneACCESS table is confined to in-frame rearrangements and falls short of the full clone set. An unresolved V gene accounts for under half of the shortfall where checked; the remainder is of unknown origin. V, J and clone size are those of that table, while D and trimming were read from the DNA. Present in this sample are tens of thousands of clones, 55% to 80% of which were seen just once. About 7.4% of the sample comes from the top ten.

The cohort was made up of 650 to 700 healthy bone marrow donors. Cohort members were all nominally healthy when sampled, although unrecorded immune exposures were likely present. The donor tested CMV seropositive, placing the donor among the roughly 300 seropositive members of the cohort. A peripheral blood sample was provided by each donor, and peripheral blood mononuclear cells were used for TCR beta sequencing. The Qiagen DNeasy Blood Extraction Kit was used to extract genomic DNA from the blood cell samples. The V and J ends are trimmed by 7 bases and 2 bases, leaving 17 bases between them. CDR1 LNHDA and CDR2 SQIVND were looked up in the germline V gene (reference sequence). The CDR3 starts with the cysteine, ends with the phenylalanine, and has 15 residues. Kept here is only the CDR3 DNA, which spans 45 bases and is read in frame from base 1. The entry originates in a study of cytomegalovirus exposure and HLA in healthy donors (dated by TCRdb to about 2017). Some background on the complete study: According to an earlier analysis of a few hundred of the donors, some 180 million T cells yielded roughly 100 million unique TCR beta sequences and about 300 Gb of sequence data. The study aimed to test whether signatures of past pathogen exposure could be identified by cataloging public T cell receptors. Because of strong linkage in the cohort, five DR-DQ haplotypes were treated as single units for association and clustering. Of the approximately 400 genotyped donors, 75% to 85% were placed in the genetic ancestry cluster associated with self-reported Caucasian donors. In a later analysis, previously published TCR beta repertoires from more than 500 donors were re-analyzed and high-resolution HLA genotyping was added so that TCR occurrence patterns could be studied. High-throughput TCR immunosequencing, statistical association of individual TCRs with disease status, and machine learning were combined to predict cytomegalovirus infection status. Typing coverage varied by locus: roughly 629-640 donors for A, B, C, DRB1 and DQB1; some 520 for DQA1; more than 600 for DPA1; approximately 490 for DPB1. Every repertoire in the discovery cohort had been generated on one and the same sequencing platform. In the later analysis, no new phenotypic data were used to find candidate immune exposures; instead, reliance was placed on TCR beta sequences and their occurrence across donors. The T cell repertoires of under 700 subjects were profiled by immunosequencing and related to cytomegalovirus serostatus. Genome-wide SNP genotypes for about 65% of the roughly 700 donors were used in a later genetic analysis, which treated that subset as a discovery cohort. In an earlier analysis of more than 550 of the donors, high-throughput TCR beta sequencing was used to judge whether each TCR beta V gene segment behaved as functional or pseudogenic. A separate validation cohort of over a hundred different subjects was used in addition to the approximately 700-subject first cohort. Class I and class II HLA loci were covered by the typing at four-digit resolution. Donor age, sex, ethnicity and CMV serostatus were collected together with the repertoire data. An early release covering about 600 HLA-typed donors comprised about 300 gigabases of sequencing data and around 85 million unique TCR sequences. Across approximately 420 genotyped donors of the cohort, an average of about 240,000 unique TCR beta nucleotide sequences per donor were sequenced, and about a sixth of those sequences were non-productive. Overall study results and their limits: Most CMV-associated TCR beta chains appeared to be HLA-restricted in a later analysis, and the HLA associations seemed to be driven largely by CMV exposure. Strong co-occurrence of HLA alleles, especially DR and DQ, made assigning TCR associations to individual alleles difficult. At a false discovery rate of 0.05, a later analysis linked 15,000 to 20,000 TCR beta sequences to specific HLA alleles. In an earlier analysis of more than 450 of the donors, most TCR beta V segments were observed in productive rearrangements about 87% or about 30% of the time, broadly matching IMGT annotations. Across donors, most TCR sequences were observed very rarely, whereas some public TCRs were present in many individuals. Cytomegalovirus status was reported to be diagnosed by the classifier with high specificity and sensitivity in both the original and validation cohorts. In a later genetic analysis, a missense DCLRE1C variant was associated with V-gene and J-gene trimming of TCR beta chains, and the association was replicated in an independent cohort. In vitro tests confirmed that a few of the cytomegalovirus-associated TCR beta chains recognize cytomegalovirus antigens. CMV serostatus was the only immune exposure information available for the cohort. A further reported finding was that TCR beta sequences accurately predicted the HLA-A and HLA-B alleles for most subjects in the first cohort. Correlated functional status among segregating V segments might be attributable to linkage disequilibrium, but an unknown experimental factor could not be ruled out. Compared with equally common non-associated chains, HLA-associated TCR beta chains in a later analysis were more clonally expanded and had lower generation probabilities. The sequencing pipeline was judged likely to have produced a cluster of highly shared sequence variants as a technical artifact. The 87-base-pair reads could not distinguish some IMGT-functional V segments, including TRBV6-2 and TRBV6-3, so those segments were excluded. According to a later analysis, parvovirus B19, influenza, CMV and Epstein-Barr virus appeared linked to several top co-occurrence clusters. Because HLA typing was missing for some donors at each locus, association tests included only the typed subset. The cohort was sequenced for TCR beta chains only, and without alpha or paired-chain data the features that could be detected were limited. In the study, roughly 160 TCR beta chains were listed as associated with cytomegalovirus. In a later genetic analysis, fewer N-insertions in productive TCRs were reported among donors in an Asian-associated ancestry cluster than the 666-donor mean. According to a later analysis, TCR association rates differed among HLA loci, with DRB1 alleles showing the most associated TCRs and HLA-C alleles showing the fewest. Because counts were too low, some 17 rarely observed V segments, including chromosome 9 orphons, were left out of the earlier analysis of a few hundred of the donors. The authors suggested that the approach could potentially be extended to other disease states and immunological phenotypes. Presence/absence analyses assumed roughly uniform sequencing depth across donors, an assumption that may not hold.

This TCR came from a man aged 35-49 years in good health and CMV-seropositive. The chain uses TRBV19 and TRBJ1-1, with TRBD1 perhaps the D gene, on 5 matching bases. Material: PBMCs. The nucleotide sequence is TGTGCCAGTAATACCGGGACTACTGTAAACACTGAAGCTTTCTTT. Its protein reads: CASNTGTTVNTEAFF.